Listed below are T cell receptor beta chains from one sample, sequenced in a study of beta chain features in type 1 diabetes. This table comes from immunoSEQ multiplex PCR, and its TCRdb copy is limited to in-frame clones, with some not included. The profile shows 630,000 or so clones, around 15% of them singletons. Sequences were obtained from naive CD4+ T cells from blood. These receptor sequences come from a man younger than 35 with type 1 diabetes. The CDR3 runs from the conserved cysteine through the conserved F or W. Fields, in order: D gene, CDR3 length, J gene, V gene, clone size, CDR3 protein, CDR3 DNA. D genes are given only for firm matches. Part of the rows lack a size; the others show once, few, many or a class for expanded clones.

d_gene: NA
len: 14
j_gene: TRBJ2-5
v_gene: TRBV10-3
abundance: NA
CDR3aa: CAISRQVQQETQYF
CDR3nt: TGTGCCATCAGTCGACAGGTACAACAAGAGACCCAGTACTTC

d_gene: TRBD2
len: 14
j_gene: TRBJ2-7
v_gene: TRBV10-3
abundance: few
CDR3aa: CAISNAGGSNEQYF
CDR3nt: TGTGCCATCAGTAATGCGGGAGGATCAAACGAGCAGTACTTC

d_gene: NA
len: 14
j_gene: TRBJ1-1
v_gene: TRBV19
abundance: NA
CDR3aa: CASSPRVMNTEAFF
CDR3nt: TGTGCCAGTAGCCCCAGGGTCATGAACACTGAAGCTTTCTTT

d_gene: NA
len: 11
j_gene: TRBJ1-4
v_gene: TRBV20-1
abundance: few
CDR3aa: CSASLRDKLFF
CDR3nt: TGCAGTGCATCACTCCGGGACAAACTGTTTTTT

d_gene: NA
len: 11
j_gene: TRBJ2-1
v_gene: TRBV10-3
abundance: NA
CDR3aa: CAISAWGRWFF
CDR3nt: TGTGCCATCAGTGCATGGGGGCGGTGGTTCTTC

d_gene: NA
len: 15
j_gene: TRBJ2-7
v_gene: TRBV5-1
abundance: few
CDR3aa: CASSLVGERGREQYF
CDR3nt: TGCGCCAGCAGCTTGGTCGGGGAAAGGGGTCGCGAGCAGTACTTC

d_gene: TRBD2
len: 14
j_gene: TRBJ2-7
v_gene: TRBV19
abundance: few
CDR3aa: CASNSGTSTFEQYF
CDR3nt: TGTGCCAGTAACTCCGGGACTAGTACCTTCGAGCAGTACTTC

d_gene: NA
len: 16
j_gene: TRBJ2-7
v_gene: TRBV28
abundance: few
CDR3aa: CASRREGWEASYEQYF
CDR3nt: TGTGCCAGCAGAAGGGAAGGGTGGGAAGCGTCCTACGAGCAGTACTTC

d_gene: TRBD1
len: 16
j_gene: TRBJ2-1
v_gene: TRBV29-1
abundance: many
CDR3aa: CSVPQDRANSYNEQFF
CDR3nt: TGCAGCGTGCCCCAGGACAGGGCCAACTCCTACAATGAGCAGTTCTTC

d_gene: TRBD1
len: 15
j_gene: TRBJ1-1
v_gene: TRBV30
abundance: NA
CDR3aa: CAWSTAGTVNTEAFF
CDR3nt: TGTGCCTGGAGTACCGCAGGGACAGTGAACACTGAAGCTTTCTTT

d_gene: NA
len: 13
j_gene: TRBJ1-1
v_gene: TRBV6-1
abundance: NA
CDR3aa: CASSDQLNTEAFF
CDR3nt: TGTGCCAGCAGTGACCAATTGAACACTGAAGCTTTCTTT

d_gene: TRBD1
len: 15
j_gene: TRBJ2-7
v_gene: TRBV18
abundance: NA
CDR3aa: CASSPRQGAQDEQYF
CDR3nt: TGTGCCAGCTCACCACGACAGGGGGCGCAAGACGAGCAGTACTTC

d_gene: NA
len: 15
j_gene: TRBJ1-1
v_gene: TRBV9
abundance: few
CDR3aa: CASSLSGTADTEAFF
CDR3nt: TGTGCCAGCTCACTCTCCGGGACGGCGGACACTGAAGCTTTCTTT

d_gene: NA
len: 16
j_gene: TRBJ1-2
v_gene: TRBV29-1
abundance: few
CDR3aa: CSANSGRTYPNYGYTF
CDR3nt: TGCAGCGCCAACTCAGGCAGGACTTATCCTAACTATGGCTACACCTTC

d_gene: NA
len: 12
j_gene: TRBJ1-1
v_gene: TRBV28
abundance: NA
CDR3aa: CASSGPGLEAFF
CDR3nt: TGTGCCAGCAGTGGTCCGGGCCTTGAAGCTTTCTTT

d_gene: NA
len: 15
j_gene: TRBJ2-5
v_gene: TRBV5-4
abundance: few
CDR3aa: CASYHRGEPQETQYF
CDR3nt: TGTGCCAGCTACCACCGTGGGGAACCTCAAGAGACCCAGTACTTC

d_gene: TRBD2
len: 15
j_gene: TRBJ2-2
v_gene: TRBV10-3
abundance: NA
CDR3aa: CAIRRTSGGTGELFF
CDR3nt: TGTGCCATCAGGAGGACTAGCGGGGGAACCGGGGAGCTGTTTTTT

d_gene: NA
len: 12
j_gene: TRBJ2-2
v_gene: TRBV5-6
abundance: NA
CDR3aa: CASSFTTGELFF
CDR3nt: TGTGCCAGCAGCTTTACCACCGGGGAGCTGTTTTTT

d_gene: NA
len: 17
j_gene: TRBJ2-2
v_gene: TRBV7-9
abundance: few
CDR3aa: CASSWPRGLANTGELFF
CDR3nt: TGTGCCAGCAGCTGGCCGCGGGGACTCGCGAACACCGGGGAGCTGTTTTTT

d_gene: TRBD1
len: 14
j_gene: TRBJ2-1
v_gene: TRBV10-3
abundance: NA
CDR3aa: CAIRAGQGANEQFF
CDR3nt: TGTGCCATCAGGGCGGGACAGGGCGCGAATGAGCAGTTCTTC

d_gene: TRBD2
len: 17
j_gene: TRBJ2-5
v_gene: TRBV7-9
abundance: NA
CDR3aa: CASSPGTSGSGEETQYF
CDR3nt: TGTGCCAGCAGTCCAGGGACTAGCGGGAGCGGAGAAGAGACCCAGTACTTC

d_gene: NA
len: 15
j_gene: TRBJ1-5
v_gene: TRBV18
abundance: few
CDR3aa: CASSPGDGYYQPQHF
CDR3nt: TGTGCCAGCTCACCCGGGGACGGGTACTATCAGCCCCAGCATTTT

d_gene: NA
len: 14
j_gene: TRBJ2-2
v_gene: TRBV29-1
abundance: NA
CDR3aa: CSVVRGINTGELFF
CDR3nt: TGCAGCGTTGTACGGGGGATTAACACCGGGGAGCTGTTTTTT

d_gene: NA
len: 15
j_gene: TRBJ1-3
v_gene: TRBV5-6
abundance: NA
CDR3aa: CASSLAVRPGNTIYF
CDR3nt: TGTGCCAGCAGCTTGGCCGTCCGACCTGGAAACACCATATATTTT

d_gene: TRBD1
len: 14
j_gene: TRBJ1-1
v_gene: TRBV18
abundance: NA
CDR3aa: CASSTDRERTEAFF
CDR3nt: TGTGCCAGCTCAACAGACAGGGAGCGGACTGAAGCTTTCTTT

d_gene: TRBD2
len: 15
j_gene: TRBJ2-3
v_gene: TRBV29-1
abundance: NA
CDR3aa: CSVARTSGGTGGQYF
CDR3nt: TGCAGCGTTGCCCGGACTAGCGGGGGTACCGGGGGGCAGTATTTT

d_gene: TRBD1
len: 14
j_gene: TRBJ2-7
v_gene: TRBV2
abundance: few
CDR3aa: CASSRDRSSYEQYF
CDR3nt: TGTGCCAGCAGCCGGGACAGGAGCTCCTACGAGCAGTACTTC

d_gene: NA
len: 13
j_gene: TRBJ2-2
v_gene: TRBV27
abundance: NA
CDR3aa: CASSFYTTGELFF
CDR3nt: TGTGCCAGCAGTTTTTACACCACCGGGGAGCTGTTTTTT

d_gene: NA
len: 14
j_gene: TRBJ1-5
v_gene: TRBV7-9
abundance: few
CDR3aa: CASSLAQTNQPQHF
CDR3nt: TGTGCCAGCAGCTTAGCTCAGACCAATCAGCCCCAGCATTTT

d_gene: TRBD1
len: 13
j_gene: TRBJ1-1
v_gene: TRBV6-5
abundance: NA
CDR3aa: CASSYLLDREPFF
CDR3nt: TGTGCCAGCAGTTACTTATTGGACAGGGAGCCTTTCTTT

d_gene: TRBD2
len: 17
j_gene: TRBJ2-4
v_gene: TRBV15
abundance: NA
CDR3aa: CATSRGWTSGPKNIQYF
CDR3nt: TGTGCCACCAGCAGGGGGTGGACTAGCGGGCCCAAAAACATTCAGTACTTC

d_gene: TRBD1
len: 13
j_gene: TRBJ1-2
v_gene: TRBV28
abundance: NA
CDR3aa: CASDTAQGNGYTF
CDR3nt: TGTGCCAGCGATACCGCACAGGGGAACGGCTACACCTTC

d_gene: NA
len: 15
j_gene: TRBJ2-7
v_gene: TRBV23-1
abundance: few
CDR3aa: CASSQSKGGPAEQYF
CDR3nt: TGCGCCAGCAGTCAATCGAAGGGTGGTCCTGCCGAGCAGTACTTC

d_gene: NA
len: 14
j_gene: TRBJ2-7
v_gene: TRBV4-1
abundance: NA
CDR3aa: CASSQNRFSYEQYF
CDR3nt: TGCGCCAGCAGCCAAAACAGGTTCTCCTACGAGCAGTACTTC

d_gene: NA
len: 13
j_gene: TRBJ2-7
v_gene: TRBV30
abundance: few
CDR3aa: CAWSRGHPYEQYF
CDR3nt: TGTGCCTGGAGTCGAGGACACCCCTACGAGCAGTACTTC

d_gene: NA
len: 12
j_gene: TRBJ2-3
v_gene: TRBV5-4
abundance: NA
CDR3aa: CASSLSGGTQYF
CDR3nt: TGTGCCAGCAGCTTATCGGGTGGTACGCAGTATTTT

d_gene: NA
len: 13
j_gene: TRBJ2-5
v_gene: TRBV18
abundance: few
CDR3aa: CASSPRTEETQYF
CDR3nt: TGTGCCAGCTCACCTAGGACCGAAGAGACCCAGTACTTC

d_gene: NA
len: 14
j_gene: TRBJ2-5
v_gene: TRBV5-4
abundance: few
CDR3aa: CASSPGGREETQYF
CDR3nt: TGTGCCAGCAGTCCTGGGGGGCGGGAGGAGACCCAGTACTTC

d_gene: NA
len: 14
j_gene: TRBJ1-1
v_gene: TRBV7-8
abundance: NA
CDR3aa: CASSSRRVGTEAFF
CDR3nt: TGTGCCAGCAGCTCCCGACGGGTTGGCACTGAAGCTTTCTTT

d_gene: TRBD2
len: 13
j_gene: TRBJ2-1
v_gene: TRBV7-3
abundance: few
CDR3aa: CASSLRGDHEQFF
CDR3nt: TGTGCCAGCAGCTTGCGGGGGGACCATGAGCAGTTCTTC

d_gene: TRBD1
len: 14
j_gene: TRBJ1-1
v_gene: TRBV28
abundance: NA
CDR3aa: CASSSGQGTTEAFF
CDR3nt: TGTGCCAGCAGTTCCGGACAGGGGACGACTGAAGCTTTCTTT

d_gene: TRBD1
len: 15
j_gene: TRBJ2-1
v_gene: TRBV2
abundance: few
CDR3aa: CASTKGQGSLNEQFF
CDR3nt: TGTGCCAGCACCAAGGGACAGGGTTCTTTAAATGAGCAGTTCTTC

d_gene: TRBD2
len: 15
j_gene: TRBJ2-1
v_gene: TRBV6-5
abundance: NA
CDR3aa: CASSMSGRGVNEQFF
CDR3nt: TGTGCCAGCAGTATGAGCGGGAGGGGAGTAAATGAGCAGTTCTTC

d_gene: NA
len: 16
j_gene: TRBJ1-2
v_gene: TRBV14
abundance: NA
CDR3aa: CASSFRSGAANYGYTF
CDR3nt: TGTGCCAGCAGCTTCAGGAGTGGGGCGGCTAACTATGGCTACACCTTC

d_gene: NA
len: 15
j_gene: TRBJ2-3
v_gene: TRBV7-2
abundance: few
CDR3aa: CASSLARTGTDTQYF
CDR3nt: TGTGCCAGCAGCTTGGCCCGGACAGGCACAGATACGCAGTATTTT

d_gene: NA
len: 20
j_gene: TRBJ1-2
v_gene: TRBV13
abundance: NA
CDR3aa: CASSHRRGLRGGTFDYGYTF
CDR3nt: TGTGCCAGCAGCCACCGCCGTGGGTTGAGAGGGGGTACCTTTGACTATGGCTACACCTTC

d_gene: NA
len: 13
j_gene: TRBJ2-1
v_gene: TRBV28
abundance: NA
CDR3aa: CASGTTTYNEQFF
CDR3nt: TGTGCCAGCGGGACCACAACCTACAATGAGCAGTTCTTC

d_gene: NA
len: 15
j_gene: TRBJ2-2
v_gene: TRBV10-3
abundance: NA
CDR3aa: CAISESSPLSGELFF
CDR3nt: TGTGCCATCAGTGAGTCGAGCCCCTTGTCCGGGGAGCTGTTTTTT

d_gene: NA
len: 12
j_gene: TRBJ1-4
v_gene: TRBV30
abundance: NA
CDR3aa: CAWRPANEKLFF
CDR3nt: TGTGCCTGGAGGCCGGCTAATGAAAAACTGTTTTTT

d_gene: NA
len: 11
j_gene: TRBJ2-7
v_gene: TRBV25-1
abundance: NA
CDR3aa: CATTGFYEQYF
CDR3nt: TGTGCCACCACAGGGTTCTACGAGCAGTACTTC

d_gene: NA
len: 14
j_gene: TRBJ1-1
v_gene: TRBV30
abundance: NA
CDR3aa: CAWARRGGSTEAFF
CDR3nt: TGTGCCTGGGCGCGAAGGGGTGGTAGCACTGAAGCTTTCTTT

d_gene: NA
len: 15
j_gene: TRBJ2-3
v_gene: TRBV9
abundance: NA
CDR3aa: CASSGTPASTDTQYF
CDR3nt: TGTGCCAGCAGCGGGACTCCTGCTAGCACAGATACGCAGTATTTT